The clone carrying this T cell receptor (beta chain) has only a few counts. The V gene end was trimmed by 6 bases and the J gene end by 2 bases; junction bases not matched to a gene: 10. This CDR3 is 15 amino acids long. CDR1 is LGHDT, CDR2 YNNKEL, per germline (reference sequence). The record originates from a study of blood T cell repertoires in COVID-19. Study as a whole: The samples span acute and convalescent COVID-19 from the United States, Italy and Spain.

Some clones are missing from TCRdb's copy, which holds only in-frame ones; the method was immunoSEQ multiplex PCR. The sample gives about 59,000 clones, roughly 80% of which show up once; around 13% is in the top ten. Sequenced: peripheral blood. This receptor was taken from a man at least 80 years old with acute or convalescent COVID-19. The chain joins TRBV3-1 (or the pseudogene TRBV3-2) to TRBJ2-7, with TRBD1 matching 7 bases. The CDR3 reads CASRPGTAYPYEQYF. Here the CDR3 DNA reads TGTGCCAGCAGACCCGGGACAGCGTACCCCTACGAGCAGTACTTC.